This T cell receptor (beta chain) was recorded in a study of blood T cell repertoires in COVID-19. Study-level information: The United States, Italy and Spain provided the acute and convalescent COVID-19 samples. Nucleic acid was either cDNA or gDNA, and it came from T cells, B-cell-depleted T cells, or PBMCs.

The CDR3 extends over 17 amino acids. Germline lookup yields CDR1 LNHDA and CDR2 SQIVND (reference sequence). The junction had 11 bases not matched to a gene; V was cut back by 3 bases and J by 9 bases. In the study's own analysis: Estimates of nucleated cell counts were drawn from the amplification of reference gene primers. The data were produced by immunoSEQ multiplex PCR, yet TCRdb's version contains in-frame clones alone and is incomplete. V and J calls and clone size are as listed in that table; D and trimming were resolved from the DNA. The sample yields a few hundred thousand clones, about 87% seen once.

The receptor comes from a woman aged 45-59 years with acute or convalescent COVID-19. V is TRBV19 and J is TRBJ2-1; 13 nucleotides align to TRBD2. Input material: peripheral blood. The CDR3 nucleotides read TGTGCCAGTAGTATGGGGAAACTAGCGGGAGGGTGGGGTGAGCAGTTCTTC. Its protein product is CASSMGKLAGGWGEQFF.